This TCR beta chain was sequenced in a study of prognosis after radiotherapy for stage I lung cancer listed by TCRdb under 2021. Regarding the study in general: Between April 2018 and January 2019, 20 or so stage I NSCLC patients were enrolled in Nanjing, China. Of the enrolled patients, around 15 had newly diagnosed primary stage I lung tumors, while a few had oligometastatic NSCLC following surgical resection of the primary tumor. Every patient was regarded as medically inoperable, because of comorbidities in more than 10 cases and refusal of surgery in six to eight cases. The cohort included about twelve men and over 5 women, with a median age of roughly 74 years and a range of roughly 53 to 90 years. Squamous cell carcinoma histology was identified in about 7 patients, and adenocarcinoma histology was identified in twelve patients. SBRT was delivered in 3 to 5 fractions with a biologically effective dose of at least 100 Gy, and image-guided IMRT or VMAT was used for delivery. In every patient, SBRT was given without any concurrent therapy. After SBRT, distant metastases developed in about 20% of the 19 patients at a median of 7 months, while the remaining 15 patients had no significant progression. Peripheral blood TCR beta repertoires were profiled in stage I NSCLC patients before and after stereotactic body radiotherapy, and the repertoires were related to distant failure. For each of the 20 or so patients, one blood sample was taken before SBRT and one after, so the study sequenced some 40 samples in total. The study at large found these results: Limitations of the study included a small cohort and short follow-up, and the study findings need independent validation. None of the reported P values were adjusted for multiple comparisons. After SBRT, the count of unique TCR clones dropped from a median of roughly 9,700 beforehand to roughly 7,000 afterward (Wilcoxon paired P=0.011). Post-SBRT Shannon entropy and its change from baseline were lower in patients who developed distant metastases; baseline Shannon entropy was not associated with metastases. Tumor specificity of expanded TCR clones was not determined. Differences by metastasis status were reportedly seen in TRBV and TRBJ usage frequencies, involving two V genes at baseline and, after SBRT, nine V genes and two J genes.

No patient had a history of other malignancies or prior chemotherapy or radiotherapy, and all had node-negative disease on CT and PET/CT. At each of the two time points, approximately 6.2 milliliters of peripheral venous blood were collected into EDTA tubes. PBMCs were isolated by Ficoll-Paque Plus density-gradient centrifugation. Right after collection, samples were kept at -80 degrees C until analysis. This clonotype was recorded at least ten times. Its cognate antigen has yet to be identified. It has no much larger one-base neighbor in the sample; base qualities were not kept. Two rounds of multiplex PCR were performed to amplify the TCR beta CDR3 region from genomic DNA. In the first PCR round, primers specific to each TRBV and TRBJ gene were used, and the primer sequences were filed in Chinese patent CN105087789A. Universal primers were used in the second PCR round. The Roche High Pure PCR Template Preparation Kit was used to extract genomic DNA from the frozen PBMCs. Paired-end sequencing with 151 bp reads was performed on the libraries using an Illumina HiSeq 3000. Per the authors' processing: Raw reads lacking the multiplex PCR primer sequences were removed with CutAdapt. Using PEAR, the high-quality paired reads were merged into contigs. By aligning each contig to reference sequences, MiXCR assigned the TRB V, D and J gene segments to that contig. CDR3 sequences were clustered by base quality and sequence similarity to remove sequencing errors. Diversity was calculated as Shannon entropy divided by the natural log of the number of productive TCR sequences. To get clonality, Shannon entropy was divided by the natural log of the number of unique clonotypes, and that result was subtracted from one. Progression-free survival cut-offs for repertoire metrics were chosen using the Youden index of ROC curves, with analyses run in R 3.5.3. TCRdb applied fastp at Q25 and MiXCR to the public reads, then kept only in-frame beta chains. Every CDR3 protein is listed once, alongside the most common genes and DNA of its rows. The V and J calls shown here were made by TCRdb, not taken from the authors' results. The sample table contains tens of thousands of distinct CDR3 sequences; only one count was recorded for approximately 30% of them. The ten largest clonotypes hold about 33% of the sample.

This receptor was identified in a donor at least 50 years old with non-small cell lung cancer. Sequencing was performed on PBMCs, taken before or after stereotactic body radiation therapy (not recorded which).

The DNA reads TGTGCCAGCAGCTTAGTTTACATTCGGCAGGGAGCCTCCTACGAGCAGTACTTC. Translated, it gives CASSLVYIRQGASYEQYF. In this chain, TRBV11-2 is recombined with TRBJ2-7; the D call could be TRBD1 or TRBD2, with each sharing 5 bases. CDR1 and CDR2, looked up from the germline V gene, are SGHAT and FQNNGV. V is clipped by 1 base and J by 0 bases, and the sequence between their germline boundaries is 19 bases long. The CDR3 numbers 18 residues from cysteine through phenylalanine. Only CDR3 DNA remains: 54 bases, in frame from the first base. Where the CDR3 stops, the reference TRBV11-2 and TRBJ2-7 genes take over; the full variable domain is EAGVAQSPRYKIIEKRQSVAFWCNPISGHATLYWYQQILGQGPKLLIQFQNNGVVDDSQLPKDRFSAERLKGVDSTLKIQPAKLEDSAVYLCASSLVYIRQGASYEQYFGPGTRLTVT.